Listed below are T cell receptor beta chains from one sample, sequenced in a study of T cell responses to AZD1222 COVID-19 vaccine. Here immunoSEQ multiplex PCR was the method, and the copy in TCRdb shows in-frame clones only, minus some. The sample holds about 100,000 clones, approximately 87% seen once. Sample: peripheral blood, taken on day 0 of MenACWY control vaccination. The receptors shown here come from an adult in good health. The CDR3 runs from the conserved cysteine through the conserved F or W. Fields, in order: J gene, CDR3 length, clone size, D gene, V gene, CDR3 DNA, CDR3 protein. The D gene is left open where the match is weak. Only some rows state a clone size, as once, few, many or a class for expanded clones.

TRBJ1-5 | 14 | - | - | TRBV24-1 | TGTGCCACCAGTGACAGGAGTTTCAATCAGCCCCAGCATTTT | CATSDRSFNQPQHF
TRBJ2-5 | 14 | - | - | TRBV7-2 | TGTGCCAGCAGCTTAGCGCCGACCAAAGAGACCCAGTACTTC | CASSLAPTKETQYF
TRBJ1-2 | 12 | - | - | TRBV11-2 | TGTGCCACACAAGGCCGATTTGCTGGCTACACCTTC | CATQGRFAGYTF
TRBJ2-5 | 12 | - | - | TRBV5-1 | TGCGCCAGCAGCTTGGCCCAAGAGACCCAGTACTTC | CASSLAQETQYF
TRBJ1-6 | 14 | - | - | TRBV28 | TGTGCCAGCAGAATCGGGACTGACGGTTCACCCCTCCACTTT | CASRIGTDGSPLHF
TRBJ2-1 | 14 | - | - | TRBV9 | TGTGCCAGCAGCGGGACAGTTTTCTACAATGAGCAGTTCTTC | CASSGTVFYNEQFF
TRBJ1-2 | 15 | - | TRBD1 | TRBV4-1 | TGCGCCAGCAGCCAAGGGCAGGGGGCGTACTATGGCTACACCTTC | CASSQGQGAYYGYTF
TRBJ2-1 | 15 | - | TRBD2 | TRBV2 | TGTGCCAGCAGTGAACTAGCGGGACCGCGCAATGAGCAGTTCTTC | CASSELAGPRNEQFF
TRBJ1-2 | 14 | - | TRBD1 | TRBV18 | TGTGCCAGCTCTCCAGGGGGTAGGAGCTATGGCTACACCTTC | CASSPGGRSYGYTF
TRBJ2-2 | 15 | few | TRBD2 | TRBV3-1/TRBV3-2 | TGTGCCAGCAGGGGCGGGAGTCTGAACACCGGGGAGCTGTTTTTT | CASRGGSLNTGELFF
TRBJ2-1 | 16 | - | - | TRBV19 | TGTGCCAGTAGCCTAGACAGGACCTACTCCTACAATGAGCAGTTCTTC | CASSLDRTYSYNEQFF
TRBJ1-4 | 12 | - | - | TRBV3-1/TRBV3-2 | TGTGCCAGCAGCCAAGGATTGGGAAAACTGTTTTTT | CASSQGLGKLFF
TRBJ1-1 | 14 | - | - | TRBV7-2 | TGTGCCAGCAGCAGCCTCGGGCGGGACACTGAAGCTTTCTTT | CASSSLGRDTEAFF
TRBJ1-1 | 12 | - | - | TRBV19 | TGTGCCAGTAGTAACGGGGACACTGAAGCTTTCTTT | CASSNGDTEAFF
TRBJ2-5 | 16 | once | TRBD1 | TRBV5-1 | TGCGCCAGCAGCTCGGGGACAGGGGGCGGAGGGGAGACCCAGTACTTC | CASSSGTGGGGETQYF
TRBJ2-4 | 15 | once | TRBD2 | TRBV28 | TGTGCCAGCAGACGGCCCGGGAGGGCGAAAAACATTCAGTACTTC | CASRRPGRAKNIQYF
TRBJ2-7 | 13 | few | - | TRBV7-2 | TGTGCCAGCAGCTTAGCGAGGGGGGGTGAGCAGTACTTC | CASSLARGGEQYF
TRBJ2-3 | 13 | - | - | TRBV29-1 | TGCAGCGTTGAATTAGCTATCACAGATACGCAGTATTTT | CSVELAITDTQYF
TRBJ1-2 | 14 | - | TRBD1 | TRBV9 | TGTGCCAGCAGCGAAGGACAGGGAATTTATGGCTACACCTTC | CASSEGQGIYGYTF
TRBJ1-2 | 15 | - | TRBD1 | TRBV28 | TGTGCCAGCAGCCAGAGAGTTGGACAGGGGTATGGCTACACCTTC | CASSQRVGQGYGYTF
TRBJ1-1 | 15 | - | TRBD1 | TRBV5-1 | TGCGCCAGCAGCTGGACAGGGGAGGTGGGAACTGAAGCTTTCTTT | CASSWTGEVGTEAFF
TRBJ2-1 | 16 | - | TRBD2 | TRBV7-2 | TGTGCCAGCAGCGCCACTAGCGGAGCGGGCTACAATGAGCAGTTCTTC | CASSATSGAGYNEQFF
TRBJ2-5 | 16 | many | - | TRBV4-3 | TGCGCCAGCAGCCCCGGAGGCGGACGGTTGAGGGAGACCCAGTACTTC | CASSPGGGRLRETQYF
TRBJ1-2 | 20 | - | - | TRBV4-2 | TGTGCCAGCAGCCAAGATCGAAGGGAAAAGAGGGGGTCTACTAACTATGGCTACACCTTC | CASSQDRREKRGSTNYGYTF
TRBJ2-5 | 14 | - | - | TRBV7-9 | TGTGCCAGCAGCTATCCCCTGGGGGGAGAGACCCAGTACTTC | CASSYPLGGETQYF
TRBJ1-5 | 15 | once | - | TRBV15 | TGTGCCACCAGCAGAGATCTTGGATCGGGACAGCCCCAGCATTTT | CATSRDLGSGQPQHF
TRBJ2-5 | 15 | - | - | TRBV6-2/TRBV6-3 | TGTGCCAGCAGTTACGAGTTTGAGGGGAGGGAGACCCAGTACTTC | CASSYEFEGRETQYF
TRBJ1-4 | 15 | - | TRBD1 | TRBV5-1 | TGCGCCAGCAGCTCATCCGGGACAGGGGCTGAAAAACTGTTTTTT | CASSSSGTGAEKLFF
TRBJ1-1 | 12 | - | - | TRBV30 | TGTGCCTGGAGTAGGACGAACACTGAAGCTTTCTTT | CAWSRTNTEAFF
TRBJ1-4 | 18 | - | TRBD1 | TRBV5-1 | TGCGCCAGCGCCTCGGGACAGGGGGGCCGGTGGGCTAATGAAAAACTGTTTTTT | CASASGQGGRWANEKLFF
TRBJ2-3 | 15 | - | - | TRBV7-2 | TGTGCCAGCAGCCCCAAGGGGGGTTACACAGATACGCAGTATTTT | CASSPKGGYTDTQYF
TRBJ1-4 | 15 | - | - | TRBV5-1 | TGCGCCAGTCAACTAGCAGGGTCGGTGGGAGAAAAACTGTTTTTT | CASQLAGSVGEKLFF
TRBJ1-6 | 14 | - | TRBD1 | TRBV12-5 | TGTGCTAGTGGTTTGGAGGGACAGCCGCAGCCCCTCCACTTT | CASGLEGQPQPLHF
TRBJ1-4 | 11 | - | - | TRBV20-1 | TGCAGTGCCCTTAGAACCGAAAAACTGTTTTTT | CSALRTEKLFF
TRBJ2-2 | 15 | - | - | TRBV13 | TGTGCCAGCAGCGCCGCCGAGGGGGTGACCGGGGAGCTGTTTTTT | CASSAAEGVTGELFF
TRBJ2-1 | 11 | - | - | TRBV9 | TGTGCCAGATACAGACTCAATGAGCAGTTCTTC | CARYRLNEQFF
TRBJ2-7 | 14 | - | TRBD2 | TRBV6-6 | TGTGCCAGCACCCGGGGGGAGGGTTCCTACGAGCAGTACTTC | CASTRGEGSYEQYF
TRBJ1-5 | 12 | - | - | TRBV10-3 | TGTGCCATCAGTGACAGGGATCAGCCCCAGCATTTT | CAISDRDQPQHF